This T cell receptor (beta chain) was sequenced for a study of T cell repertoires in cytomegalovirus infection. This clonotype was counted ten times or more. The V gene's germline CDR1 is SGHVS and CDR2 FQNEAQ. CDR3 length: 15 amino acids. The V end was cut by 1 base, the J end by 5 bases, with 11 bases between. TCRdb reprocessed the reads via MiXCR and lists one record per CDR3 protein. Of a few hundred thousand distinct CDR3 sequences listed, roughly 13% were seen once; the top ten hold about 8.7%. Sequenced sample: PBMCs. This receptor was taken from a human donor in good health (CMV status not recorded). Some clones in this sample may be carry-over from other donors' samples. The chain uses TRBV7-8 and TRBJ2-2; weak D call: TRBD1 (6 bases). CDR3 sequence (DNA): TGTGCCAGCAGCTTAGTCGGGACAACGACCGGGGAGCTGTTTTTT. Encoded protein: CASSLVGTTTGELFF.